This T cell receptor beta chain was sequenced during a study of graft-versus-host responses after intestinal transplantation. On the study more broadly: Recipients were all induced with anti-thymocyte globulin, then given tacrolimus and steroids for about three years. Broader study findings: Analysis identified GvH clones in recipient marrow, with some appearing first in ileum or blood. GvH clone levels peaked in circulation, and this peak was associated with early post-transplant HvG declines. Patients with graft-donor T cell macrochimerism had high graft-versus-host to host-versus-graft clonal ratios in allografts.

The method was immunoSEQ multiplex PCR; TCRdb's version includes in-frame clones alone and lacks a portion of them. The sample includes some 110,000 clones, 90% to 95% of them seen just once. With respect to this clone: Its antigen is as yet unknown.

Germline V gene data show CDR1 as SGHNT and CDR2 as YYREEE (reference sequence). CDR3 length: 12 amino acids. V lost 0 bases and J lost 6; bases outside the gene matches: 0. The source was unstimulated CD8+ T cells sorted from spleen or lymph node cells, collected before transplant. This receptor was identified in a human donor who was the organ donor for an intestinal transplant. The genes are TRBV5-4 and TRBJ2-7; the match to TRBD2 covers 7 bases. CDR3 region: CASSLGGGEQYF. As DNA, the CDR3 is TGTGCCAGCAGCTTGGGGGGGGGCGAGCAGTACTTC. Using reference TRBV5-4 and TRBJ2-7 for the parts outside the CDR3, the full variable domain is ETGVTQSPTHLIKTRGQQVTLRCSSQSGHNTVSWYQQALGQGPQFIFQYYREEENGRGNFPPRFSGLQFPNYSSELNVNALELDDSALYLCASSLGGGEQYFGPGTRLTVT.